This T cell receptor beta chain was identified in a study of graft-versus-host responses after intestinal transplantation. Whole-study results and caveats: Recipient marrow contained GvH clones, some of which appeared first in ileum or blood. Peak levels of circulating GvH clones tracked with early post-transplant HvG declines.

Worth noting for this clone: The antigen is not known.

The CDR3 extends over 13 amino acids. Deletions cut 6 bases from V and 4 bases from J, with 12 bases between. The germline V gene has CDR1 MNHNS and CDR2 SASEGT. Generated by immunoSEQ multiplex PCR, the TCRdb table keeps only in-frame clones and is missing some. This repertoire shows tens of thousands of clones, less than 95% found once; its top ten account for over 2%. The receptor was isolated from a human patient who received an intestinal transplant, so some T cells may come from the graft donor. The rearrangement uses TRBV6-1 and TRBJ1-1, with D possibly matching TRBD1 (6 bases). The sequencing used PBMCs, collected approximately 300 days after intestinal transplant. CDR3 bases: TGTGCCAGCAGGGGACATTGGGGCACTGAAGCTTTCTTT. Protein: CASRGHWGTEAFF.